Shown below are 25 T cell receptor beta chains from a single sample sequenced in a study of blood T cell repertoires in COVID-19. Sequencing used immunoSEQ multiplex PCR; TCRdb keeps in-frame clones, though not all of them. The sample consists of 100,000 or so clones, about 85% of them appearing once. The source material was peripheral blood. The origin of the receptors is a man in his fifties or sixties with acute or convalescent COVID-19.

The chain is built from TRBV19 and TRBJ1-2; D remains unclear. Germline CDR1 and CDR2: LNHDA and SQIVND (reference sequence). Trimming removed 7 bases from V and 4 bases from J, with 13 bases in between. The CDR3 is 13 amino acids. As DNA, the CDR3 is TGTGCCAGTACCCGCGACGAGGGCTATGGCTACACCTTC. It specifies CASTRDEGYGYTF.

The chain has TRBV28 and TRBJ1-4, with D hard to call. The CDR3 is made up of 15 amino acids. Trimming stripped 4 bases from V and 3 bases from J, with 12 bases between. Germline CDR1 is MDHEN and CDR2 is SYDVKM. The CDR3 coding sequence is TGTGCCAGCAGTTCCCCGGGGTACTCTAATGAAAAACTGTTTTTT. This codes for CASSSPGYSNEKLFF. The entire variable domain, with the rest obtained from reference TRBV28 and TRBJ1-4, is as follows: DVKVTQSSRYLVKRTGEKVFLECVQDMDHENMFWYRQDPGLGLRLIYFSYDVKMKEKGDIPEGYSVSREKKERFSLILESASTNQTSMYLCASSSPGYSNEKLFFGSGTQLSVL.

This chain connects TRBV27 to TRBJ2-4, with no clear D. Trimming took off 0 bases at V and 8 bases at J, with 11 bases between the two ends. CDR3 length: 14 amino acids. From germline, CDR1 is MNHEY and CDR2 SMNVEV (reference sequence). CDR3: CASSLSTSGYIQYF. CDR3 nucleotides: TGTGCCAGCAGTTTATCGACCTCCGGGTACATTCAGTACTTC.

V gene TRBV30 combines with J gene TRBJ1-3; D uncertain. CDR3 length: 11 residues. The V gene lost 0 bases and the J gene lost 8 bases, with 5 bases spanning the gap. The germline CDR1 and CDR2 sequences are GTSNPN and SVGIG (reference sequence). The DNA of the CDR3 is TGTGCCTGGAGTGTATTCGACACCATATATTTT. This gives the protein CAWSVFDTIYF. Drawing the rest from reference TRBV30 and TRBJ1-3, the complete variable domain is SQTIHQWPATLVQPVGSPLSLECTVEGTSNPNLYWYRQAAGRGLQLLFYSVGIGQISSEVPQNLSASRPQDRQFILSSKKLLLSDSGFYLCAWSVFDTIYFGEGSWLTVV.

The chain recombines TRBV5-1 with TRBJ2-7; the D is unclear. The CDR3 loop spans 14 amino acids. Trimming cost V 1 base and J 0 bases, with 8 bases left between them. Germline V CDR1 and CDR2: SGHRS, YFSETQ. The CDR3 is CASSLRESSYEQYF. CDR3 sequence (DNA): TGCGCCAGCAGCTTGAGAGAAAGCTCCTACGAGCAGTACTTC.

J is TRBJ2-7 and V is TRBV7-8; 7 positions agree with TRBD2. Germline V gene sequence: CDR1 SGHVS, CDR2 FQNEAQ. This CDR3 comprises 15 residues. V gave up 7 bases and J gave up 3 bases; unmatched junction bases: 12. The CDR3 sequence: CASIQAGTSLYEQYF. The CDR3 DNA sequence: TGTGCCAGCATCCAAGCGGGGACTTCCCTCTACGAGCAGTACTTC.

V is TRBV7-9 and J is TRBJ1-6; 7 nucleotides match TRBD1. CDR1 SEHNR and CDR2 FQNEAQ come from the germline V gene (reference sequence). The CDR3 loop spans 18 amino acids. J was trimmed by 6 bases and V by 3 bases; bases with no gene match: 14. The CDR3 nucleotides read TGTGCCAGCAGCTTTCCAAGCTGGGACAGCACCGCTAATTCACCCCTCCACTTT. Translating it yields CASSFPSWDSTANSPLHF.

This clone appeared once. The chain joins TRBV15 to TRBJ1-5; 7 bases are a match to TRBD1. The CDR3 sequence is 15 residues long. In germline, CDR1 is LNHNV, CDR2 YYDKDF (reference sequence). The ends lost 0 bases at V and 6 bases at J; junction bases unmatched: 5. This chain's CDR3 is CATSRDLAGGQPQHF. CDR3 DNA sequence: TGTGCCACCAGCAGAGATCTGGCAGGGGGTCAGCCCCAGCATTTT.

The chain couples TRBV5-8 to TRBJ1-1; 10 bases agree with TRBD1. J lost 0 bases, V lost 4 bases, and 12 bases had no gene match. The CDR3 has 18 residues. CDR1 and CDR2 from the germline V gene are SGHTS and YDEGEE. This CDR3 reads CASSLLRTGGEVNTEAFF. As DNA, the CDR3 is TGTGCCAGCAGCCTACTCAGGACAGGGGGGGAAGTGAACACTGAAGCTTTCTTT.

The gene calls are TRBV2 and TRBJ2-5; 12 positions agree with TRBD2. The CDR3 has 16 residues. Germline CDR1 SNHLY, CDR2 FYNNEI. Unmatched junction bases numbered 7, after V lost 4 bases and J lost 4 bases. CDR3 protein: CASSGASGGAGETQYF. In DNA, the CDR3 is TGTGCCAGCAGTGGGGCTAGCGGGGGGGCAGGAGAGACCCAGTACTTC.

The V and J genes are TRBV18 and TRBJ1-1; the D is unclear. CDR1 and CDR2 from the germline V gene are KGHSH and LQKENI. The V end lost 6 bases, the J end lost 1 base, and 9 bases lay between the germline ends. The CDR3 has 13 amino acids. The CDR3 reads CASSQVENTEAFF. DNA for the CDR3: TGTGCCAGCTCTCAGGTGGAGAACACTGAAGCTTTCTTT.

The chain links TRBV2 to TRBJ2-7; 12 bases match TRBD2. The CDR3 is 13 residues long. With V trimmed by 9 bases and J by 2 bases, 2 bases remained unmatched. Germline loops: CDR1 SNHLY, CDR2 FYNNEI. The CDR3 sequence is CASSSGGAYEQYF. The CDR3 DNA is TGTGCCAGTTCTAGCGGGGGGGCCTACGAGCAGTACTTC.

The V gene is TRBV25-1, the J gene TRBJ1-6, with TRBD1 matching over 9 bases. This CDR3 has 15 residues. The V and J ends lost 3 bases and 7 bases, in that order; junction bases with no gene match: 4. The germline V gene encodes CDR1 MGHDK and CDR2 SYGVNS. DNA of the CDR3: TGTGCCAGCAGTGAGTCACAGGGGGCAAATTCACCCCTCCACTTT. It yields the protein CASSESQGANSPLHF. Full variable domain (missing parts from reference TRBV25-1 and TRBJ1-6): EADIYQTPRYLVIGTGKKITLECSQTMGHDKMYWYQQDPGMELHLIHYSYGVNSTEKGDLSSESTVSRIRTEHFPLTLESARPSHTSQYLCASSESQGANSPLHFGNGTRLTVT.

The V call is TRBV29-1, the J call TRBJ2-5; 10 bases agree with TRBD1. Germline-derived CDR1 and CDR2 are SQVTM and ANQGSEA. V was pared by 0 bases and J by 5 bases, with 18 bases of the junction left unmatched. CDR3 length: 19 amino acids. The CDR3 DNA sequence: TGCAGCGTTGAAGAAACCGGGACAGGGGCGACCGACGTTCACGAGACCCAGTACTTC. It is translated as CSVEETGTGATDVHETQYF. The full variable domain, with the rest looked up from reference TRBV29-1 and TRBJ2-5, is SAVISQKPSRDICQRGTSLTIQCQVDSQVTMMFWYRQQPGQSLTLIATANQGSEATYESGFVIDKFPISRPNLTFSTLTVSNMSPEDSSIYLCSVEETGTGATDVHETQYFGPGTRLLVL.

The chain employs TRBV19 and TRBJ2-5; D is uncertain. There are 15 residues in the CDR3. Germline V gene data show CDR1 as LNHDA and CDR2 as SQIVND (reference sequence). The ends were cut back, 3 bases at V and 2 bases at J, with 13 bases in the middle. CDR3 loop: CASSIDSGEQETQYF. DNA for the CDR3: TGTGCCAGTAGTATCGATTCAGGCGAGCAAGAGACCCAGTACTTC.

The gene calls are TRBV21-1 and TRBJ1-4; the table's D call, TRBD1, has no DNA check behind it. TRBV21-1 is assigned pseudogene status. The CDR3 totals 15 residues. CDR3 sequence reads: CASSKASQVWEKLFF. The DNA for the CDR3 is TGTGCCAGCAGCAAAGCAAGCCAGGTGTGGGAAAAACTGTTTTTT.

V is TRBV5-8 and J is TRBJ1-6, with 7 bases matching TRBD1. Germline V CDR1 and CDR2: SGHTS, YDEGEE. The ends lost 4 bases at V and 9 bases at J; junction bases unmatched: 7. The CDR3 contains 14 residues. DNA for the CDR3: TGTGCCAGCAGCGCGGGACAGATTCTTTCACCCCTCCACTTT. Encoded protein: CASSAGQILSPLHF.

V gene TRBV5-5 combines with J gene TRBJ1-5; weak D call: TRBD1 (6 bases). Trimming took off 0 bases at V and 4 bases at J, with 11 bases between the two ends. Germline V lookup: CDR1 SGHKS, CDR2 YYEKEE (reference sequence). CDR3 length: 15 amino acids. The CDR3 region has the DNA TGTGCCAGCAGCTTGGGTGGGACACCAAATCAGCCCCAGCATTTT. Translation: CASSLGGTPNQPQHF.

The V gene is TRBV5-3, the J gene TRBJ1-2; a weak D match, TRBD1 (6 bases). TRBV5-3 is marked as an open reading frame, function uncertain. V lost 4 bases and J lost 5, with 12 bases in between. CDR3 size: 13 residues. The CDR3, as DNA: TGTGCCAGAAGCCCCAGGGGTGGGTATGGCTACACCTTC. It yields the protein CARSPRGGYGYTF.

The V gene is TRBV7-6, the J gene TRBJ2-2; 8 nucleotides line up with TRBD2. Trimming cost V 5 bases and J 4 bases; bases outside gene matches: 3. This CDR3 spans 14 amino acids. Germline assignment: CDR1 SGHVS and CDR2 FNYEAQ. In DNA form, the CDR3 reads TGTGCCAGCAGCCCGGGGGGGTCCACCGGGGAGCTGTTTTTT. This encodes CASSPGGSTGELFF.

CDR3 nucleotide sequence: TGTGCCAGCAGCCAAGACCGGGGGGGGCCCCAGCATTTT. It translates to CASSQDRGGPQHF. The chain combines TRBV14 with TRBJ1-5; a possible D gene is TRBD1 (5 bases). V lost 0 bases, J lost 9 bases, and 9 bases lay in between. This CDR3 has 13 residues. Germline V lookup: CDR1 SGHDN, CDR2 FVKESK.

This chain uses TRBV10-3 with TRBJ2-3, with a weak D call TRBD2 (6 bases). The CDR3 runs 13 residues. CDR1 and CDR2 from the germline V gene are ENHRY and SYGVKD. The ends were cut back, 10 bases at V and 6 bases at J, with 17 bases in the middle. CDR3 sequence (DNA): TGTGCCACCACTAGCCCTGCCACGGATACGCAGTATTTT. This codes for CATTSPATDTQYF.

The chain links TRBV18 to TRBJ2-7; TRBD1 matches at 11 bases. CDR1 KGHSH and CDR2 LQKENI come from the germline V gene. The CDR3 runs to 15 residues. Germline trimming cut 2 bases from V and 7 bases from J; bases unmatched to any gene: 7. The CDR3 DNA reads as TGTGCCAGCTCACCAGGACAGGGGGCGAGGCCTGAGCAGTACTTC. It specifies CASSPGQGARPEQYF.

The V call is TRBV5-1, the J call TRBJ2-7, with 7 bases lining up with TRBD1. After removal of 2 bases from V and 5 bases from J, the junction contained 10 bases not matched to a gene. In germline, CDR1 is SGHRS, CDR2 YFSETQ. This CDR3 has 15 amino acids. The CDR3 sequence is CASSLAQDRPHEQYF. The CDR3 region has the DNA TGCGCCAGCAGCTTAGCCCAGGACAGGCCCCACGAGCAGTACTTC.

J is TRBJ2-6 and V is TRBV30; D perhaps matches TRBD1 (5 bases). CDR3 length: 13 amino acids. CDR1 is GTSNPN and CDR2 is SVGIG in the germline V gene (reference sequence). Deletions cut 7 bases from V and 1 base from J, with 8 bases between. The CDR3, as DNA: TGTGCCTTCCAGGGTTCTGGGGCCAACGTCCTGACTTTC. Amino acids: CAFQGSGANVLTF.